These 10 T cell receptor beta chains originate from one sample sequenced in a study of CD8 T cells in Susac syndrome. Random hexamers were used to reverse transcribe the RNA input (about 0.5 to 1 ug). A single record per CDR3 protein comes from TCRdb applying MiXCR to the immunoSEQ multiplex PCR reads. The table lists about 180,000 distinct CDR3 sequences, approximately 96% of them singletons. Sequencing used CD8+ T cells from PBMCs. The source of these receptors is a human donor with multiple sclerosis.

This chain links TRBV19 with TRBJ2-1, with TRBD2 matching 8 bases. V shed 3 bases and J 2 bases; nucleotides not matched to a gene: 6. Germline V gene sequence: CDR1 LNHDA, CDR2 SQIVND (reference sequence). CDR3 size: 16 residues. The CDR3 here is CASSILSGSPYNEQFF. The CDR3 DNA is TGTGCCAGTAGTATCCTCAGCGGGAGTCCCTACAATGAGCAGTTCTTC.

V and J are TRBV20-1 and TRBJ2-7; the match to TRBD2 covers 8 bases. The V segment lost 0 bases and the J segment 3 bases; nucleotides outside the gene matches: 4. The length of the CDR3 is 14 residues. Per germline, CDR1 DFQATT and CDR2 SNEGSKA (reference sequence). The CDR3 bases are TGCAGTGCTAGAGAGGATCTAGCGGGCTACGAGCAGTACTTC. Translation gives CSAREDLAGYEQYF.

V usage is TRBV20-1 and J usage is TRBJ1-1, with TRBD1 matching 8 bases. CDR1 is DFQATT and CDR2 is SNEGSKA in the germline V gene (reference sequence). After removal of 4 bases from V and 3 bases from J, the junction contained 7 bases not matched to a gene. The CDR3 covers 14 residues. The CDR3, as DNA: TGCAGTGCTACGACCGGACAGGGTGACACTGAAGCTTTCTTT. Translating gives CSATTGQGDTEAFF.

This clonotype came up once. The chain has TRBV27 and TRBJ1-5; tentative D call: TRBD1 (6 bases). V was shortened by 7 bases and J by 5 bases, with 15 bases between the two germline ends. This CDR3 contains 14 residues. The germline gives CDR1 MNHEY, CDR2 SMNVEV (reference sequence). The CDR3 bases are TGTGCCAGCAAAATTCTCGGGGGCGATCAGCCCCAGCATTTT. It encodes CASKILGGDQPQHF.

The rearrangement links TRBV20-1 to TRBJ2-1, with D tentatively TRBD1 (6 bases). V was cut by 2 bases and J by 8 bases, with 28 bases left in between. The CDR3 covers 18 residues. Germline CDR1 is DFQATT and CDR2 is SNEGSKA (reference sequence). This chain's CDR3 is CSARPQLRTALMGDEQFF. DNA of the CDR3: TGCAGTGCTAGACCACAACTCAGGACAGCACTAATGGGGGATGAGCAGTTCTTC.

This clonotype was observed a handful of times. The rearrangement links TRBV5-1 to TRBJ2-6; no clear D gene. This CDR3 spans 16 amino acids. V gave up 0 bases and J gave up 4 bases, with 11 bases separating them. Germline-derived CDR1 and CDR2 are SGHRS and YFSETQ. The DNA for the CDR3 is TGCGCCAGCAGCTTGGTTCTGGGTTCCGGGGCCAACGTCCTGACTTTC. Translating it yields CASSLVLGSGANVLTF.

The chain carries TRBV14 and TRBJ2-7, with D uncertain. Per germline, CDR1 SGHDN and CDR2 FVKESK. V lost 1 base and J 4 bases, leaving 8 bases between the germline ends. The CDR3 length is 13 residues. The CDR3 sequence: CASSQALRYEQYF. CDR3 nucleotide sequence: TGTGCCAGCAGCCAAGCCTTGCGGTACGAGCAGTACTTC.

This clonotype is a singleton in its sample. The rearrangement joins TRBV28 to TRBJ1-2; 8 bases fit TRBD1. The CDR3 totals 14 residues. Trimming took 5 bases from V and 3 from J; bases not matched to a gene: 5. Germline CDR1 and CDR2: MDHEN and SYDVKM. CDR3 amino acids: CASSATGEYYGYTF. The CDR3 nucleotides are TGTGCCAGCAGTGCGACAGGGGAATACTATGGCTACACCTTC.

This chain joins TRBV4-2 and TRBJ2-1; 10 positions agree with TRBD2. Trimming took 6 bases from V and 9 from J; bases not matched to a gene: 11. The CDR3 is made up of 15 amino acids. The germline gives CDR1 LGHNA, CDR2 YNFKEQ. The CDR3 protein is CASSPPAGGPGEQFF. CDR3 DNA sequence: TGTGCCAGCAGTCCCCCAGCGGGAGGGCCAGGTGAGCAGTTCTTC.

This chain connects TRBV7-3 to TRBJ2-5; TRBD2 agrees at 13 bases. After removal of 5 bases from V and 5 bases from J, the junction contained 23 bases not matched to a gene. In germline, CDR1 is SGHTA, CDR2 FQGTGA. This CDR3 contains 21 residues. This CDR3 is CASSPHFPAGTSGTQGETQYF. The CDR3 nucleotides are TGTGCCAGCAGCCCCCACTTCCCCGCCGGGACTAGCGGGACCCAGGGGGAGACCCAGTACTTC.